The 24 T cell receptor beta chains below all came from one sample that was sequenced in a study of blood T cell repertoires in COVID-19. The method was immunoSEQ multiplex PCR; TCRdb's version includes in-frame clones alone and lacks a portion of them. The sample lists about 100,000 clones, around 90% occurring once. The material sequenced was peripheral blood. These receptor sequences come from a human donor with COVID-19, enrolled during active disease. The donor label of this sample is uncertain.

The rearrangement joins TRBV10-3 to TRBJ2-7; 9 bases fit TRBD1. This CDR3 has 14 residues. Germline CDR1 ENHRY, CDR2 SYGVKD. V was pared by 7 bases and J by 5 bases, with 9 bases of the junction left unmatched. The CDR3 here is CAITRDREEDEQYF. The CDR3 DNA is TGTGCCATCACCCGGGACAGGGAGGAGGACGAGCAGTACTTC.

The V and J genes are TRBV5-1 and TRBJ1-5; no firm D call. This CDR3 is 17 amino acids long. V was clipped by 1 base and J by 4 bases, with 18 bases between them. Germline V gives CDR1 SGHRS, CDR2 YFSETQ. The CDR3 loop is CASSLYGRRYQNQPQHF. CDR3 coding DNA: TGCGCCAGCAGCTTGTATGGCAGGCGCTACCAAAATCAGCCCCAGCATTTT.

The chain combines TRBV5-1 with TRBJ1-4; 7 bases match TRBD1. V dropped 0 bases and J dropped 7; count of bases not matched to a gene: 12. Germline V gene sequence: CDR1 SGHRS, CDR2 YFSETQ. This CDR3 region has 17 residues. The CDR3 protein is CASSLVPTGEDSEKLFF. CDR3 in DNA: TGCGCCAGCAGCTTGGTCCCCACAGGGGAGGATAGTGAAAAACTGTTTTTT.

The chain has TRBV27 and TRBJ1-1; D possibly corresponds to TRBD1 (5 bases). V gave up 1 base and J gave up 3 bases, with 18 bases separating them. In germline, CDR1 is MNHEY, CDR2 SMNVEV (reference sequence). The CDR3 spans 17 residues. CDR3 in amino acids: CASSLYPGQGGDTEAFF. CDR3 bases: TGTGCCAGCAGTTTATACCCAGGGCAGGGAGGTGACACTGAAGCTTTCTTT.

In nucleotides, the CDR3 is TGCAGTGCTAGTAGTAGCGGGGTCTGGGAGACCCAGTACTTC. Its protein is CSASSSGVWETQYF. The rearrangement uses TRBV20-1 and TRBJ2-5; 8 nucleotides line up with TRBD2. The length of the CDR3 is 14 residues. The ends lost 3 bases at V and 5 bases at J; junction bases unmatched: 8. CDR1 DFQATT and CDR2 SNEGSKA come from the germline V gene (reference sequence).

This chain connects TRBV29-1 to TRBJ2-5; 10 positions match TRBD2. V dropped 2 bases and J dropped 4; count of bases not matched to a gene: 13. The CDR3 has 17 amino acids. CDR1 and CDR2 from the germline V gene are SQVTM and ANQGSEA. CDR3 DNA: TGCAGCGTTGAACCCAGCGGGAGGGCGGCGGCGGGAGAGACCCAGTACTTC. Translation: CSVEPSGRAAAGETQYF.

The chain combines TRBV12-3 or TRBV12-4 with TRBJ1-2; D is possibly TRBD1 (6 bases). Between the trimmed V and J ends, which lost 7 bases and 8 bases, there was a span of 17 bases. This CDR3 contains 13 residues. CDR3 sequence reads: CASMYGGAGGYTF. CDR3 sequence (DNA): TGTGCCAGCATGTATGGGGGGGCTGGAGGCTACACCTTC.

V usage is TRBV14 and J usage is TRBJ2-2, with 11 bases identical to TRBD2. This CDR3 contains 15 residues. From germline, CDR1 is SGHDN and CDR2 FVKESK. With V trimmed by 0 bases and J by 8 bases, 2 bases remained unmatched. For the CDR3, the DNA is TGTGCCAGCAGCCAAGAACTAGCGGGAGCAGGGGAGCTGTTTTTT. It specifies CASSQELAGAGELFF.

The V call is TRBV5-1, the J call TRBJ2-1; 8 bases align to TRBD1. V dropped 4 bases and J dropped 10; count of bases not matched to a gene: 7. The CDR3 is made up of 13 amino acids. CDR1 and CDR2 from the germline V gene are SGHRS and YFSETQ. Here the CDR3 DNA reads TGCGCCAGCAGCCCGGACAGGGTGCCGGAGCAGTTCTTC. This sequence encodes CASSPDRVPEQFF.

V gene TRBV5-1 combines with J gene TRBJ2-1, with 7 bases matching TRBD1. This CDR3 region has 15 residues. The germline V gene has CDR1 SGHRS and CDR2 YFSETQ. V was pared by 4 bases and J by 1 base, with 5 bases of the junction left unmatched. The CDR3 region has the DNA TGCGCCAGCAGCGATCAGGGGGAGTCCTACAATGAGCAGTTCTTC. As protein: CASSDQGESYNEQFF.

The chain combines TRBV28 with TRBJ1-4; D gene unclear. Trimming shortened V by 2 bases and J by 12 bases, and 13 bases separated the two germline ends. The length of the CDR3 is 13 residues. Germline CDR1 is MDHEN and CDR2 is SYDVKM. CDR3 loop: CASSLPQVPQLFF. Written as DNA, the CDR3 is TGTGCCAGCAGTTTACCGCAGGTGCCCCAACTGTTTTTT.

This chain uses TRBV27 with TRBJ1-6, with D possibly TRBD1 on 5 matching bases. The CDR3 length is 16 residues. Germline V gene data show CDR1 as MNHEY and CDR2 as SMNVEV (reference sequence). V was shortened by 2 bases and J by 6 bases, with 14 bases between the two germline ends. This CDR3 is CASSLMAAGFNSPLHF. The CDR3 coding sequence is TGTGCCAGCAGTTTAATGGCAGCAGGGTTTAATTCACCCCTCCACTTT.

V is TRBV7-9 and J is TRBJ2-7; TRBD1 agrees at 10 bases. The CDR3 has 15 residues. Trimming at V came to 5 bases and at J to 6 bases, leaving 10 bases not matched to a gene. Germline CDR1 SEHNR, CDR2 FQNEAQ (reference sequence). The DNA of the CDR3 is TGTGCCAGCAGCGTAGGGACAGGGGATCCCTCCGAGCAGTACTTC. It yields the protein CASSVGTGDPSEQYF.

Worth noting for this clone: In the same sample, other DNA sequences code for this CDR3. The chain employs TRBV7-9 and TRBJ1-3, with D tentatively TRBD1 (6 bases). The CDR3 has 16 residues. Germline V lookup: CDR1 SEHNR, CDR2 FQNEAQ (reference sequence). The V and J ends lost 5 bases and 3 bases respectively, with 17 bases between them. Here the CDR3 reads CASSPLTGGGGNTIYF. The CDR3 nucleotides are TGTGCCAGCAGCCCCCTGACAGGTGGAGGTGGAAACACCATATATTTT.

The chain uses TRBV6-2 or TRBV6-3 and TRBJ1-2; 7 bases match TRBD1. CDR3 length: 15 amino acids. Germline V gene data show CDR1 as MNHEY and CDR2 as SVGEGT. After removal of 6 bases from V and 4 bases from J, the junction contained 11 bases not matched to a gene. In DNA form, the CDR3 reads TGTGCCAGCAGCCAAAGTGGGACAGCGTTCTATGGCTACACCTTC. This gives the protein CASSQSGTAFYGYTF.

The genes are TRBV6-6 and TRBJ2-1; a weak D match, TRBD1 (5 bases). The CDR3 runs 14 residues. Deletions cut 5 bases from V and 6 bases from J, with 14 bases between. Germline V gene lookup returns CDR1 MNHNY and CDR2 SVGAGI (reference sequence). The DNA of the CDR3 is TGTGCCAGCAGTGATCAGGGATCCCCCAATGAGCAGTTCTTC. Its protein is CASSDQGSPNEQFF.

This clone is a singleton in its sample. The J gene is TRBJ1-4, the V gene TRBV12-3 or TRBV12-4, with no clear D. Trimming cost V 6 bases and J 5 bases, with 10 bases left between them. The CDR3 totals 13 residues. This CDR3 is CASSRGSNEKLFF. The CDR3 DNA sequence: TGTGCCAGCAGCCGGGGTTCCAATGAAAAACTGTTTTTT.

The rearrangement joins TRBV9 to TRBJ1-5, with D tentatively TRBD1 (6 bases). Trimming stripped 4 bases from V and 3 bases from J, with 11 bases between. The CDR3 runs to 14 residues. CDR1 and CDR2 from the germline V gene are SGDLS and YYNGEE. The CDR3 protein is CASSRGGINQPQHF. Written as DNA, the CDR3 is TGTGCCAGCAGCCGCGGGGGCATCAATCAGCCCCAGCATTTT.

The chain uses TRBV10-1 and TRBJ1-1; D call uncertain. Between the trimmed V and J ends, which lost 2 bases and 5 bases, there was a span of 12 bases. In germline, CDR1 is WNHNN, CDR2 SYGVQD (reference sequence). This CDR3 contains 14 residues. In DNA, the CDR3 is TGCGCCAGCAGTGAGGAGGGCGTCGGGACTGAAGCTTTCTTT. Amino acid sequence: CASSEEGVGTEAFF.

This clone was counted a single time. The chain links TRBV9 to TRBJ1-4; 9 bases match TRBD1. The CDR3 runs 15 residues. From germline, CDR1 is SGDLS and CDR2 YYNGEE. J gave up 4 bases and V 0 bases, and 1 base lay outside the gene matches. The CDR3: CASSVEGQGNEKLFF. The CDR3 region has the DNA TGTGCCAGCAGCGTAGAGGGACAGGGTAATGAAAAACTGTTTTTT.

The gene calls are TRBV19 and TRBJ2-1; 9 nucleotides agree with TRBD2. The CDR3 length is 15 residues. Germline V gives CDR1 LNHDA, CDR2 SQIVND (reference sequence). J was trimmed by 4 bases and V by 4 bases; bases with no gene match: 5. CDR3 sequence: CASSKVAGVYNEQFF. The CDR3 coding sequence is TGTGCCAGTAGTAAAGTAGCGGGAGTATACAATGAGCAGTTCTTC.

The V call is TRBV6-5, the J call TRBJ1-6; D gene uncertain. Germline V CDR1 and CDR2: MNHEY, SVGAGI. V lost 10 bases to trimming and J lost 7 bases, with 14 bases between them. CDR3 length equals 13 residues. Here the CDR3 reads CATYRSKNSPLHF. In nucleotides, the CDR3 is TGTGCCACTTACCGCAGTAAGAATTCACCCCTCCACTTT.

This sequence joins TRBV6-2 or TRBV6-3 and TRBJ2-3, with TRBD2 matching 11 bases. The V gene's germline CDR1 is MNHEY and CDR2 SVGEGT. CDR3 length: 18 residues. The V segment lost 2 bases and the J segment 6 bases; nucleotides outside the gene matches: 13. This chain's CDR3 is CASSYPLAGGGARDTQYF. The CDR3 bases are TGTGCCAGCAGTTACCCGCTAGCGGGGGGCGGGGCCCGCGATACGCAGTATTTT.

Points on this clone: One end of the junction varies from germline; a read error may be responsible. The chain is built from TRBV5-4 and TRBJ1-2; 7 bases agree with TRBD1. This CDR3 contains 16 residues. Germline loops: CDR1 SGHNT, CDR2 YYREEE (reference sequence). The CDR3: CASSRGETGFGYDYTF. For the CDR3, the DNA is TGTGCCAGCAGCCGCGGCGAGACAGGGTTTGGGTATGACTACACCTTC.